This TCR beta chain appears in the sequencing data of a study of cytomegalovirus exposure and HLA in healthy donors. Study observations and caveats: In all likelihood, a cluster of highly shared sequence variants was a sequencing artifact.

To note about this clone: Its antigen remains unknown.

13 Jbeta primers and 60 Vbeta primers were used for the PCR. Libraries were prepared by immunoSEQ multiplex PCR; TCRdb keeps only in-frame clonotypes and omits some of them. Here the sample spans hundreds of thousands of clones, over 60% being singletons. Healthy bone marrow donors made up the cohort. Germline values: CDR1 SGHRS, CDR2 YFSETQ. This CDR3 comprises 16 residues. Trimming took 4 bases from V and 0 from J; bases not matched to a gene: 3. V usage is TRBV5-1 and J usage is TRBJ2-2; 10 bases align to TRBD1. The sequencing sample was made of PBMCs. This TCR derives from a young man in good health and CMV-seronegative. The CDR3 nucleotides read TGCGCCAGCAGCACCGGACAGGGGGCGAACACCGGGGAGCTGTTTTTT. It is translated as CASSTGQGANTGELFF. The full variable domain, with the rest looked up from reference TRBV5-1 and TRBJ2-2, is KAGVTQTPRYLIKTRGQQVTLSCSPISGHRSVSWYQQTPGQGLQFLFEYFSETQRNKGNFPGRFSGRQFSNSRSEMNVSTLELGDSALYLCASSTGQGANTGELFFGEGSRLTVL.